Below are 25 T cell receptor beta chains sequenced from a single sample in a study of T cells in Graves' hyperthyroidism and ophthalmopathy. Amplification of TCR beta CDR3 regions was performed using RNA transcripts as template. When the TCR CDR3 underwent first-round RT-PCR, the HTBI primer set was used. TCRdb reprocessed the multiplex PCR reads via MiXCR and lists one record per CDR3 protein. The sample has around 490,000 distinct CDR3 sequences; less than 20% are singletons. Sequencing used blood. Receptors were obtained from a man in his forties or fifties with Graves' ophthalmopathy.

CDR3 DNA sequence: TGTGCCAGCAGCTCAGAGGACTCGCGTGCCTACGAGCAGTACTTC. Translating gives CASSSEDSRAYEQYF. This rearrangement joins TRBV7-9 to TRBJ2-7; tentative D call: TRBD2 (5 bases). The ends were cut back, 4 bases at V and 2 bases at J, with 15 bases in the middle. The CDR3 consists of 15 residues. CDR1 and CDR2 (germline): SEHNR, FQNEAQ (reference sequence).

This clonotype was found many times. The CDR3 sequence: CASSSRTGGTDTQYF. Here the CDR3 DNA reads TGCGCCAGCAGCTCCCGGACAGGGGGAACAGATACGCAGTATTTT. The rearrangement links TRBV5-1 to TRBJ2-3; 10 bases match TRBD1. The germline CDR1 and CDR2 sequences are SGHRS and YFSETQ. V gave up 3 bases and J gave up 3 bases; unmatched junction bases: 4. CDR3 length equals 15 residues. The whole variable domain, remainder taken from reference TRBV5-1 and TRBJ2-3, is KAGVTQTPRYLIKTRGQQVTLSCSPISGHRSVSWYQQTPGQGLQFLFEYFSETQRNKGNFPGRFSGRQFSNSRSEMNVSTLELGDSALYLCASSSRTGGTDTQYFGPGTRLTVL.

In its sample, this clonotype was seen a few times. The chain couples TRBV6-1 to TRBJ1-2; 11 positions agree with TRBD1. Germline CDR1 is MNHNS and CDR2 is SASEGT. CDR3 length: 17 amino acids. V gave up 7 bases and J gave up 2 bases; unmatched junction bases: 12. In DNA, the CDR3 is TGTGCCAGCATTCTGACTTGGGGGACAGGGGGAAACTATGGCTACACCTTC. Protein: CASILTWGTGGNYGYTF.

Many counts were recorded for this clonotype. The V call is TRBV30, the J call TRBJ1-1; weak D call: TRBD1 (6 bases). Trimming took off 5 bases at V and 4 bases at J, with 17 bases between the two ends. This CDR3 is 14 amino acids long. CDR1 and CDR2 from the germline V gene are GTSNPN and SVGIG (reference sequence). CDR3 residues: CAWFPTGFVTEAFF. The DNA for the CDR3 is TGTGCCTGGTTTCCCACAGGGTTCGTCACTGAAGCTTTCTTT.

This clonotype turned up a few times. The rearrangement uses TRBV19 and TRBJ2-7; TRBD2 agrees at 11 bases. The trim removed 5 bases at V and 6 bases at J, leaving 12 bases unmatched. CDR1 and CDR2 (germline): LNHDA, SQIVND (reference sequence). This CDR3 has 16 amino acids. The CDR3 DNA reads as TGTGCCAGTAGTGAAAGTAGCGGGGGGGGCCGATCCGAGCAGTACTTC. The encoded protein is CASSESSGGGRSEQYF.

The J gene is TRBJ2-1, the V gene TRBV12-3 or TRBV12-4, with TRBD2 matching 7 bases. CDR3 size: 15 residues. Unmatched junction bases numbered 6, after V lost 4 bases and J lost 3 bases. CDR3 protein: CASSSRGDRYNEQFF. CDR3 in DNA: TGTGCCAGCAGTTCACGGGGGGACCGCTACAATGAGCAGTTCTTC.

The rearrangement uses TRBV20-1 and TRBJ1-6, with a tentative D call TRBD1 (5 bases). The V end lost 4 bases, the J end lost 5 bases, and 12 bases lay between the germline ends. The CDR3 extends over 14 amino acids. Germline V CDR1 and CDR2: DFQATT, SNEGSKA (reference sequence). CDR3 in amino acids: CSAKAWGDNSPLHF. The CDR3 DNA sequence: TGCAGTGCTAAAGCTTGGGGGGATAATTCACCCCTCCACTTT.

There are a few counts of this clonotype. An end of the junction differs from the germline gene, which may be a read error. This rearrangement joins TRBV3-1 to TRBJ2-3; 10 bases match TRBD2. Germline V gives CDR1 LGHDT, CDR2 YNNKEL (reference sequence). The CDR3 loop spans 16 amino acids. The CDR3 region is CASSQVAGGGTDTQYF. The DNA for the CDR3 is TGTGCCAGCAGTCAAGTAGCGGGAGGAGGCACAGATACGCAGTATTTT.

In its sample, this clonotype was seen a few times. This sequence joins TRBV20-1 and TRBJ2-1; 11 bases are shared with TRBD2. This CDR3 region has 17 residues. V shed 6 bases, J shed 2 bases, and the junction held 12 bases outside the gene matches. The germline CDR1 and CDR2 sequences are DFQATT and SNEGSKA (reference sequence). This CDR3 reads CSASLFSSGGTYNEQFF. CDR3 sequence (DNA): TGCAGTGCCAGTCTTTTCTCTAGCGGGGGGACCTACAATGAGCAGTTCTTC.

V usage is TRBV7-2 and J usage is TRBJ2-5; 9 bases agree with TRBD2. V shed 1 base, J shed 4 bases, and the junction held 7 bases outside the gene matches. Germline V gene sequence: CDR1 SGHTA, CDR2 FQGNSA. This CDR3 contains 16 residues. The CDR3 is CASSLGAGGHRETQYF. The CDR3 nucleotides are TGTGCCAGCAGCTTAGGGGCGGGGGGGCATCGAGAGACCCAGTACTTC.

The J gene is TRBJ2-1, the V gene TRBV7-2; D uncertain. Germline assignment: CDR1 SGHTA and CDR2 FQGNSA. CDR3 length: 14 amino acids. V was shortened by 1 base and J by 10 bases, with 14 bases between the two germline ends. The CDR3 region has the DNA TGTGCCAGCAGCTTAGAGGCTCGAGTCGCGGAGCAGTTCTTC. Amino acids: CASSLEARVAEQFF.

This chain connects TRBV7-9 to TRBJ2-6, with 13 bases matching TRBD2. CDR3 length: 20 amino acids. The junction had 10 bases not matched to a gene; V was cut back by 5 bases and J by 0 bases. Germline lookup yields CDR1 SEHNR and CDR2 FQNEAQ (reference sequence). The CDR3 DNA sequence: TGTGCCAGCAGCCCAAACTCCGGACTAGCGGGAGACTCTGGGGCCAACGTCCTGACTTTC. Protein product: CASSPNSGLAGDSGANVLTF.

The chain combines TRBV15 with TRBJ1-2, with a possible D match to TRBD1 (6 bases). Trimming removed 0 bases at V and 7 bases at J, with 12 bases between. CDR3 length: 14 residues. CDR1 is LNHNV, CDR2 YYDKDF, per germline (reference sequence). CDR3 in amino acids: CATSRDTRGGGYTF. The CDR3 DNA reads TGTGCCACCAGCAGAGATACCAGGGGAGGTGGCTACACCTTC.

V is TRBV6-6 and J is TRBJ2-3; possibly TRBD2 for D (6 bases). Germline-derived CDR1 and CDR2 are MNHNY and SVGAGI (reference sequence). The CDR3 covers 17 residues. V lost 0 bases to trimming and J lost 0 bases, with 13 bases between them. Written as DNA, the CDR3 is TGTGCCAGCAGTTACTCCTACGGGAGCGGTAGCACAGATACGCAGTATTTT. Its translation: CASSYSYGSGSTDTQYF.

J is TRBJ2-6 and V is TRBV20-1; 10 bases agree with TRBD2. CDR1 and CDR2 (germline): DFQATT, SNEGSKA (reference sequence). The CDR3 runs to 17 residues. With V trimmed by 3 bases and J by 6 bases, 11 bases remained unmatched. DNA of the CDR3: TGCAGTGCTAGCTACAGCGGGAGGGGTAATACGGCCAACGTCCTGACTTTC. It is translated as CSASYSGRGNTANVLTF.

This clonotype was counted between two and nine times. This rearrangement joins TRBV7-9 to TRBJ1-5; D is uncertain. Looked up from germline, CDR1 is SEHNR and CDR2 is FQNEAQ (reference sequence). The CDR3 is 13 amino acids. Trimming took off 2 bases at V and 5 bases at J, with 7 bases between the two ends. The CDR3 loop is CASSLNEDQPQHF. The CDR3 bases are TGTGCCAGCAGCTTAAATGAGGATCAGCCCCAGCATTTT. The full variable domain, rest sourced from reference TRBV7-9 and TRBJ1-5, is DTGVSQNPRHKITKRGQNVTFRCDPISEHNRLYWYRQTLGQGPEFLTYFQNEAQLEKSRLLSDRFSAERPKGSFSTLEIQRTEQGDSAMYLCASSLNEDQPQHFGDGTRLSIL.

This clonotype was recorded many times. This rearrangement joins TRBV2 to TRBJ2-2; 9 bases line up with TRBD2. Germline CDR1 SNHLY, CDR2 FYNNEI. This CDR3 is built from 15 residues. The V and J ends lost 6 bases and 5 bases, in that order; junction bases with no gene match: 7. The chain's CDR3 is CASSVRTSVTGELFF. CDR3 in DNA: TGTGCCAGCAGCGTTCGGACTAGCGTAACCGGGGAGCTGTTTTTT.

The table lists this clonotype with many counts. The chain links TRBV18 to TRBJ1-3, with unresolved D. Trimming stripped 2 bases from V and 0 bases from J, with 5 bases between. This CDR3 contains 14 residues. Per the germline V gene, CDR1 is KGHSH and CDR2 is LQKENI. The CDR3 nucleotides read TGTGCCAGCTCACCAAGGCTCTCTGGAAACACCATATATTTT. The encoded protein is CASSPRLSGNTIYF.

This clonotype was counted ten times or more. V gene TRBV6-1 combines with J gene TRBJ2-7; 9 bases align to TRBD1. J lost 7 bases, V lost 2 bases, and 6 bases had no gene match. The CDR3 sequence is 14 residues long. CDR1 MNHNS and CDR2 SASEGT come from the germline V gene. The CDR3 DNA reads as TGTGCCAGCAGTGAACGGACAGGGGATTTGGAGCAGTACTTC. It yields the protein CASSERTGDLEQYF.

This clonotype was seen ten or more times. The chain recombines TRBV18 with TRBJ1-1; TRBD1 might be the D (5 bases). CDR1 KGHSH and CDR2 LQKENI come from the germline V gene. The CDR3 contains 15 residues. V shed 4 bases and J shed 0 bases, with 12 bases lying between them. CDR3 coding DNA: TGTGCCAGCTCACTACAGGAACCCATGAACACTGAAGCTTTCTTT. Translation gives CASSLQEPMNTEAFF. The full variable domain, rest sourced from reference TRBV18 and TRBJ1-1, is NAGVMQNPRHLVRRRGQEARLRCSPMKGHSHVYWYRQLPEEGLKFMVYLQKENIIDESGMPKERFSAEFPKEGPSILRIQQVVRGDSAAYFCASSLQEPMNTEAFFGQGTRLTVV.

This clonotype was seen many times. The genes are TRBV7-2 and TRBJ1-1; TRBD1 aligns across 7 bases. From germline, CDR1 is SGHTA and CDR2 FQGNSA. With 5 bases clipped from V and 4 bases from J, the junction kept 7 bases outside the gene matches. CDR3 size: 14 residues. The CDR3 is CASSADNRGTEAFF. CDR3 nucleotides: TGTGCCAGCAGCGCTGATAACAGGGGCACTGAAGCTTTCTTT.

At least ten counts were recorded for this clonotype. J is TRBJ2-7 and V is TRBV13; the D is unclear. The CDR3 sequence is 12 residues long. V lost 0 bases and J 5 bases, leaving 5 bases between the germline ends. CDR1 is PRHDT and CDR2 is FYEKMQ in the germline V gene (reference sequence). This CDR3 is CASSLGGHEQYF. The CDR3 DNA sequence: TGTGCCAGCAGCTTAGGAGGCCACGAGCAGTACTTC.

In its sample, this clonotype was seen a few times. The chain combines TRBV7-9 with TRBJ2-7; either TRBD1 or TRBD2 may fit D (5 bases each). CDR3 length: 14 amino acids. V was shortened by 5 bases and J by 0 bases, with 11 bases between the two germline ends. Germline-derived CDR1 and CDR2 are SEHNR and FQNEAQ (reference sequence). The CDR3 coding sequence is TGTGCCAGCAGCGCAGGGACGGGCTCCTACGAGCAGTACTTC. It specifies CASSAGTGSYEQYF.

This clonotype was picked up many times. The rearrangement joins TRBV2 to TRBJ1-1, with D uncertain. The CDR3 has 13 residues. Germline V gives CDR1 SNHLY, CDR2 FYNNEI. Trimming pared 8 bases from V and 0 bases from J, leaving 10 bases between. The CDR3 region is CASLPGLNTEAFF. The DNA of the CDR3 is TGTGCCAGCCTACCGGGTCTGAACACTGAAGCTTTCTTT. Full variable domain (rest looked up from reference TRBV2 and TRBJ1-1): EPEVTQTPSHQVTQMGQEVILRCVPISNHLYFYWYRQILGQKVEFLVSFYNNEISEKSEIFDDQFSVERPDGSNFTLKIRSTKLEDSAMYFCASLPGLNTEAFFGQGTRLTVV.

This clonotype has a count of ten or more. This chain links TRBV10-3 with TRBJ1-1; no firm D call. Trimming pared 6 bases from V and 0 bases from J, leaving 2 bases between. Germline CDR1 ENHRY, CDR2 SYGVKD. The CDR3 is 11 residues long. The CDR3 region has the DNA TGTGCCATCAGGTTGAACACTGAAGCTTTCTTT. Its protein product is CAIRLNTEAFF.